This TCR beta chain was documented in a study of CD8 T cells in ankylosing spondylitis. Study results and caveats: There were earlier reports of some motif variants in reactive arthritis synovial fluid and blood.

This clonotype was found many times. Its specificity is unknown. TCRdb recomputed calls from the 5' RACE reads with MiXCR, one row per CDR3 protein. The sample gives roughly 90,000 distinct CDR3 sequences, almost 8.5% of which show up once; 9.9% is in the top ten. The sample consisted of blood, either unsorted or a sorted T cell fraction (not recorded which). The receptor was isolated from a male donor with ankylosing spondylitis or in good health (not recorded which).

CDR3 in amino acids: CASSPRTVGDNEQFF. CDR3 coding DNA: TGTGCCAGCAGTCCTAGGACAGTGGGGGACAATGAGCAGTTCTTC. This chain uses TRBV21-1 with TRBJ2-1; the table's D call, TRBD1, was not checked against the DNA. TRBV21-1 is a documented pseudogene. This CDR3 has 15 residues.